This T cell receptor (beta chain) is drawn from a study of blood T cell repertoires in COVID-19. Across the study: Specimens from acute and convalescent COVID-19 originated in the United States, Italy and Spain. The analysed material was cDNA or gDNA that came from T cells, B-cell-depleted T cells, or PBMCs.

Germline CDR1 and CDR2: LGHDT and YNNKEL (reference sequence). Trimming took 7 bases from V and 6 from J; bases not matched to a gene: 6. The CDR3 is 14 amino acids. Study processing details: Reference gene primer amplification gave estimated nucleated cell counts. Using immunoSEQ multiplex PCR, the repertoire was profiled, and TCRdb retains in-frame clones only, with some absent. Clone size and the V and J calls come from that table; the DNA yielded D and trimming. There are about 59,000 clones in the sample; 90% to 95% occur only once, and roughly 8.6% lies in the top ten. Sequenced sample: peripheral blood. The chain joins TRBV3-1 (or the pseudogene TRBV3-2) to TRBJ1-6; 7 bases are shared with TRBD1. The source is a human donor in a cohort sampled during active COVID-19. As DNA, the CDR3 is TGTGCCAGCAAACCGGGACAGCTTAATTCACCCCTCCACTTT. Protein product: CASKPGQLNSPLHF.